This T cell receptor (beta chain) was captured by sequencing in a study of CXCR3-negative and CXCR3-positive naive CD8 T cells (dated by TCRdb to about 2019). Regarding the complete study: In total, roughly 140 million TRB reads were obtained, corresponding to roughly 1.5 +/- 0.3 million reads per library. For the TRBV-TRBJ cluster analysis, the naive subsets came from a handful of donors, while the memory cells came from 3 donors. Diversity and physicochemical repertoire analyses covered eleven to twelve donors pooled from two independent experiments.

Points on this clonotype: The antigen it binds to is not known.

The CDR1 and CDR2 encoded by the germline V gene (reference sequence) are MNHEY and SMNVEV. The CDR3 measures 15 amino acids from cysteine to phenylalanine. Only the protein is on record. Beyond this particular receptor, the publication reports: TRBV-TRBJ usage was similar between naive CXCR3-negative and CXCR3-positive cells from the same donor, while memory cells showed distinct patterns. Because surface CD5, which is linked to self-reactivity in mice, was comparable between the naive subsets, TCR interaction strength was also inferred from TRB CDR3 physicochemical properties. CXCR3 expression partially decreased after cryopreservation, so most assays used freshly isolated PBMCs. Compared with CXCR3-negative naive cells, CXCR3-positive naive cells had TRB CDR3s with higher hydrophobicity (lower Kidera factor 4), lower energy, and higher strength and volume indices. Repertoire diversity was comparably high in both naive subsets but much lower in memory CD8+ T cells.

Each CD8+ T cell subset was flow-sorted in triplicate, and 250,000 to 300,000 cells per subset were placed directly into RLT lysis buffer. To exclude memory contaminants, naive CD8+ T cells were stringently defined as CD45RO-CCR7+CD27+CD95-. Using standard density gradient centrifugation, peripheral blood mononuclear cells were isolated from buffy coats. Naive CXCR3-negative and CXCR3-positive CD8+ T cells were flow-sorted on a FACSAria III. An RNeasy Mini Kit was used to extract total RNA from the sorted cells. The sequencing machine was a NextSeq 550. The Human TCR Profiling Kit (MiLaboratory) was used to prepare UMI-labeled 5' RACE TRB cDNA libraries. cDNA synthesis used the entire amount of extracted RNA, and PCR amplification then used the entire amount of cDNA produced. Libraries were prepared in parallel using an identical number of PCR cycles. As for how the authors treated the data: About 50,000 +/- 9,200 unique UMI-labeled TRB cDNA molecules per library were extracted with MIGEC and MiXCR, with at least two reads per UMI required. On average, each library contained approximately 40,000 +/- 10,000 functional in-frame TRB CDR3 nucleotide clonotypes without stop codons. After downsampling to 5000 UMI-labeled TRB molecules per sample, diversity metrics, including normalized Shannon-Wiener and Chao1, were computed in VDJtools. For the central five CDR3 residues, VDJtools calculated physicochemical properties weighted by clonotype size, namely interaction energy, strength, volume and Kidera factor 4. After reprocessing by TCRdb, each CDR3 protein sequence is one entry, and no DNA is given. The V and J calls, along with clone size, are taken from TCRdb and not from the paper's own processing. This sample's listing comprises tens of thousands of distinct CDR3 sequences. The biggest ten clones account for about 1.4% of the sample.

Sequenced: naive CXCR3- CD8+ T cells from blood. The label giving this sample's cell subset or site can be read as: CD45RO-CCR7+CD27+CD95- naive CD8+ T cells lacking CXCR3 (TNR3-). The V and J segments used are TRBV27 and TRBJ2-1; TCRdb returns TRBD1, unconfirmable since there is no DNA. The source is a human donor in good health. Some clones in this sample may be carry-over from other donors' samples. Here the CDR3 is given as CASSPRQFPDNEQFF.